This TCR beta chain comes out of a study of blood T cell repertoires in COVID-19. This CDR3 has 17 residues. Trimming cost V 2 bases and J 4 bases, with 21 bases left between them. Germline V gene sequence: CDR1 LGHDT, CDR2 YNNKEL (reference sequence). The assay was immunoSEQ multiplex PCR, and TCRdb's table has in-frame clones only and misses some. Of 26,000 or so clones in the sample, around 88% were seen once. Material for sequencing was peripheral blood. The J gene is TRBJ2-7, the V gene TRBV3-1 (or the pseudogene TRBV3-2); maybe TRBD2 (6 bases). This TCR derives from a human donor in a cohort sampled during active COVID-19. The CDR3: CASSQPRERETSYEQYF. For the CDR3, the DNA is TGTGCCAGCAGCCAACCCCGGGAACGGGAGACGTCGTACGAGCAGTACTTC.